The rows below give T cell receptor beta chains drawn from one sample of a study of Graves' ophthalmopathy and Graves' hyperthyroidism. TCRdb ran MiXCR on the multiplex PCR reads and lists one entry per CDR3 protein. The sample lists roughly 500,000 distinct CDR3 sequences; roughly an eighth were seen once. Sequences were obtained from blood. The source of these receptors is a woman aged 30 to 39 with Graves' ophthalmopathy. CDR3s include the opening cysteine and the closing phenylalanine or tryptophan. Fields, in order: J gene, V gene, clone size, D gene, CDR3 protein, CDR3 DNA. D genes are given only for firm matches. Expanded clones are given a class, and other clones once, few, many or no size at all.

J: TRBJ2-5
V: TRBV20-1
size: many
D: TRBD2
CDR3: CSASLPGLAGFEGETQYF
DNA: TGCAGTGCTAGTCTCCCGGGACTAGCGGGATTTGAAGGAGAGACCCAGTACTTC

J: TRBJ2-2
V: TRBV19
size: many
D: TRBD1
CDR3: CASRPAGTGVTGELFF
DNA: TGTGCCAGTAGACCTGCCGGGACAGGGGTGACCGGGGAGCTGTTTTTT

J: TRBJ2-7
V: TRBV28
size: many
D: -
CDR3: CASSLVGFYEQYF
DNA: TGTGCCAGCAGTTTAGTCGGGTTCTACGAGCAGTACTTC

J: TRBJ1-5
V: TRBV4-1
size: -
D: -
CDR3: CASSRWGDQPQHF
DNA: TGCGCCAGCAGCCGCTGGGGGGATCAGCCCCAGCATTTT

J: TRBJ2-2
V: TRBV11-2
size: -
D: -
CDR3: CASTLSVANTGELFF
DNA: TGTGCCAGCACCTTATCGGTGGCGAACACCGGGGAGCTGTTTTTT

J: TRBJ2-7
V: TRBV2
size: -
D: TRBD2
CDR3: CARKGTSGATYEQYF
DNA: TGTGCCAGAAAGGGGACTAGCGGAGCTACCTACGAGCAGTACTTC

J: TRBJ2-5
V: TRBV27
size: many
D: -
CDR3: CASSLSRTGRETQYF
DNA: TGTGCCAGCAGTTTATCTAGAACAGGGAGAGAGACCCAGTACTTC

J: TRBJ2-7
V: TRBV7-2
size: many
D: TRBD2
CDR3: CASSLEASGRYEQYF
DNA: TGTGCCAGCAGCTTAGAGGCTAGCGGGAGATACGAGCAGTACTTC

J: TRBJ1-5
V: TRBV5-1
size: few
D: -
CDR3: CASSPDGAGGRQPQHF
DNA: TGCGCCAGCAGCCCGGACGGGGCTGGGGGCCGTCAGCCCCAGCATTTT

J: TRBJ2-5
V: TRBV19
size: -
D: TRBD1
CDR3: CASTGGTGAGETQYF
DNA: TGTGCCAGTACCGGGGGGACAGGGGCCGGGGAGACCCAGTACTTC

J: TRBJ2-7
V: TRBV6-1
size: many
D: TRBD2
CDR3: CASRDVTGGGYEQYF
DNA: TGTGCCAGCAGAGATGTAACGGGAGGGGGCTACGAGCAGTACTTC

J: TRBJ1-6
V: TRBV7-3
size: many
D: -
CDR3: CASSLGGASPLHF
DNA: TGTGCCAGCAGCTTAGGGGGCGCTTCACCCCTCCACTTT

J: TRBJ2-7
V: TRBV12-5
size: -
D: -
CDR3: CATGSSYEQYF
DNA: TGTGCTACTGGATCTTCCTACGAGCAGTACTTC

J: TRBJ2-2
V: TRBV11-3
size: many
D: TRBD1
CDR3: CASSPDRVKSTGELFF
DNA: TGTGCCAGCAGCCCTGACAGGGTGAAGAGCACCGGGGAGCTGTTTTTT

J: TRBJ2-2
V: TRBV5-1
size: many
D: TRBD1
CDR3: CASSSYRTGQGTGELFF
DNA: TGCGCCAGCAGCTCCTATAGGACAGGGCAAGGCACCGGGGAGCTGTTTTTT

J: TRBJ1-1
V: TRBV12-3/TRBV12-4
size: many
D: TRBD1
CDR3: CASSPGQRGEAFF
DNA: TGTGCCAGCAGTCCGGGACAGAGAGGAGAAGCTTTCTTT

J: TRBJ2-6
V: TRBV19
size: -
D: TRBD1
CDR3: CASKGAHRGYGEANVLTF
DNA: TGTGCCAGTAAGGGGGCCCACAGGGGGTACGGTGAGGCCAACGTCCTGACTTTC

J: TRBJ2-2
V: TRBV14
size: many
D: -
CDR3: CASSPHPDTGELFF
DNA: TGTGCCAGCAGCCCCCACCCCGACACCGGGGAGCTGTTTTTT

J: TRBJ1-1
V: TRBV6-1
size: many
D: -
CDR3: CASSPGLPNTEAFF
DNA: TGTGCCAGCAGTCCAGGACTGCCCAACACTGAAGCTTTCTTT

J: TRBJ1-2
V: TRBV12-3/TRBV12-4
size: -
D: -
CDR3: CASSSPGNGYTF
DNA: TGTGCCAGCAGCTCCCCAGGGAACGGCTACACCTTC

J: TRBJ1-5
V: TRBV20-1
size: many
D: -
CDR3: CSAIREFSPYGNQPQHF
DNA: TGCAGTGCTATTAGGGAATTCTCCCCTTATGGCAATCAGCCCCAGCATTTT

J: TRBJ2-2
V: TRBV6-2/TRBV6-3
size: many
D: -
CDR3: CVSIEPDGELFF
DNA: TGTGTCTCGATCGAGCCCGACGGGGAGCTGTTTTTT

J: TRBJ1-2
V: TRBV20-1
size: many
D: TRBD1
CDR3: CSARGSNLQGDGYTF
DNA: TGCAGTGCTAGAGGCTCGAACCTACAGGGGGACGGCTACACCTTC

J: TRBJ2-7
V: TRBV7-2
size: many
D: TRBD1
CDR3: CASSLQGATGYEQYF
DNA: TGTGCCAGCAGTTTGCAGGGGGCGACGGGGTACGAGCAGTACTTC

J: TRBJ1-1
V: TRBV6-1
size: few
D: -
CDR3: CASKRGVGNTEAFF
DNA: TGTGCCAGCAAGCGGGGTGTGGGGAACACTGAAGCTTTCTTT

J: TRBJ1-1
V: TRBV4-1
size: many
D: TRBD1
CDR3: CASSQAGGHTEAFF
DNA: TGCGCCAGCAGCCAGGCAGGGGGGCACACTGAAGCTTTCTTT

J: TRBJ1-1
V: TRBV12-3/TRBV12-4
size: -
D: -
CDR3: CASTYLGDTEAFF
DNA: TGTGCCAGCACCTATCTGGGGGATACTGAAGCTTTCTTT

J: TRBJ1-2
V: TRBV4-3
size: few
D: -
CDR3: CASSQDLRGVVYGYTF
DNA: TGCGCCAGCAGCCAAGATCTCAGAGGGGTGGTCTATGGCTACACCTTC

J: TRBJ1-6
V: TRBV30
size: many
D: TRBD1
CDR3: CACDRVGDNSPLHF
DNA: TGTGCCTGCGACAGGGTAGGGGATAATTCACCCCTCCACTTT

J: TRBJ2-7
V: TRBV20-1
size: few
D: TRBD1
CDR3: CSARVVIGQGVYEQYF
DNA: TGCAGTGCTAGAGTGGTGATTGGACAGGGGGTCTACGAGCAGTACTTC

J: TRBJ1-2
V: TRBV27
size: many
D: -
CDR3: CASSLLGTHRYTF
DNA: TGTGCCAGCAGTTTATTAGGCACCCATCGCTACACCTTC

J: TRBJ2-7
V: TRBV20-1
size: many
D: -
CDR3: CSARDFSYEQYF
DNA: TGCAGTGCCAGGGACTTCTCCTACGAGCAGTACTTC

J: TRBJ1-2
V: TRBV12-3/TRBV12-4
size: -
D: -
CDR3: CASSSQTRHEGGYTF
DNA: TGTGCCAGCAGTTCTCAGACAAGGCACGAGGGTGGCTACACCTTC

J: TRBJ2-7
V: TRBV30
size: many
D: -
CDR3: CAWSVTGTYEQYF
DNA: TGTGCCTGGAGTGTAACCGGGACCTACGAGCAGTACTTC

J: TRBJ2-7
V: TRBV12-3/TRBV12-4
size: -
D: TRBD2
CDR3: CASSSRGSGIYEQYF
DNA: TGTGCCAGCAGTTCCCGTGGAAGCGGGATCTACGAGCAGTACTTC

J: TRBJ1-1
V: TRBV5-1
size: few
D: -
CDR3: CASSSQTRGAGRTEAFF
DNA: TGCGCCAGCAGCTCCCAGACCCGCGGGGCCGGCCGCACTGAAGCTTTCTTT

J: TRBJ2-7
V: TRBV7-9
size: many
D: TRBD2
CDR3: CASSGGEDTPREQYF
DNA: TGTGCCAGCAGCGGGGGGGAGGACACGCCTCGGGAGCAGTACTTC

J: TRBJ1-6
V: TRBV6-5
size: -
D: -
CDR3: CASSSNTGLPLHF
DNA: TGTGCCAGCAGTTCTAATACGGGACTCCCACTCCACTTT

J: TRBJ2-7
V: TRBV27
size: few
D: TRBD1
CDR3: CASSRDRFSYEQYF
DNA: TGTGCCAGCAGTCGGGACAGGTTTTCCTACGAGCAGTACTTC